Listed below are T cell receptor beta chains from one sample, sequenced in a study of T cell responses to AZD1222 COVID-19 vaccine. Libraries were prepared by immunoSEQ multiplex PCR; TCRdb keeps only in-frame clonotypes and omits some of them. Among 57,000 or so clones, roughly 80% were seen once, and the ten largest hold roughly 3.5%. This sample comprised peripheral blood, obtained 28 days after the second AZD1222 dose. All receptors come from an adult who received the AZD1222 COVID-19 vaccine. CDR3s include the opening cysteine and the closing phenylalanine or tryptophan. Fields, in order: V gene, clone size, J gene, CDR3 protein. Clone size appears in some rows only: once, few, many, or a class for an expanded clone.

TRBV12-3/TRBV12-4	few	TRBJ2-2	CASTPEFGELFF
TRBV11-2	NA	TRBJ1-1	CASSPGQATEAFF
TRBV7-2	NA	TRBJ2-2	CASSPRGTANTGELFF
TRBV18	NA	TRBJ1-3	CASSPELQGHSGNTIYF
TRBV19	NA	TRBJ1-2	CASSKGAYGYTF
TRBV27	NA	TRBJ1-2	CASRATGGNYGYTF
TRBV11-2	NA	TRBJ2-1	CASSLDLGEQFF
TRBV6-5	NA	TRBJ2-1	CASSQNNQGNEQFF
TRBV27	few	TRBJ2-2	CASSRWPARRTGELFF
TRBV20-1	NA	TRBJ2-1	CSASSHLEEQFF
TRBV28	once	TRBJ1-2	CASSLQGISYGYTF
TRBV30	NA	TRBJ2-1	CAWSRWLAGGRNNEQFF
TRBV5-3	NA	TRBJ1-6	CARSDPKDSPLHF
TRBV5-5	NA	TRBJ1-6	CASSFPGALGSPLHF
TRBV3-1/TRBV3-2	few	TRBJ2-1	CASSQVWGNSYNEQFF
TRBV10-1	NA	TRBJ1-5	CASSEDFNQPQHF
TRBV6-5	few	TRBJ2-1	CASRLPEYNEQFF
TRBV3-1/TRBV3-2	NA	TRBJ1-1	CASSREGGSEAFF
TRBV19	NA	TRBJ1-1	CASSFLGTANTEAFF
TRBV5-6	NA	TRBJ2-1	CASSFYLASWNEQFF
TRBV28	few	TRBJ2-3	CASSLPPTGNTDTQYF
TRBV28	NA	TRBJ2-2	CASKTNTGELFF
TRBV11-2	NA	TRBJ1-1	CASSLDLRDRAFF
TRBV5-8	few	TRBJ1-6	CASNGGLSNSPLHF
TRBV24-1	NA	TRBJ2-3	CATGEGGTDTQYF
TRBV7-2	NA	TRBJ2-2	CASSTKTSGGDRSGELFF
TRBV11-3	NA	TRBJ1-1	CASSQGQQEAFF
TRBV19	NA	TRBJ1-4	CASSLGQERGEKLFF
TRBV9	NA	TRBJ1-1	CASSVAGLNTEAFF
TRBV6-5	NA	TRBJ1-3	CASGDSSGNTIYF
TRBV5-1	NA	TRBJ2-5	CASRDQRGVSETQYF